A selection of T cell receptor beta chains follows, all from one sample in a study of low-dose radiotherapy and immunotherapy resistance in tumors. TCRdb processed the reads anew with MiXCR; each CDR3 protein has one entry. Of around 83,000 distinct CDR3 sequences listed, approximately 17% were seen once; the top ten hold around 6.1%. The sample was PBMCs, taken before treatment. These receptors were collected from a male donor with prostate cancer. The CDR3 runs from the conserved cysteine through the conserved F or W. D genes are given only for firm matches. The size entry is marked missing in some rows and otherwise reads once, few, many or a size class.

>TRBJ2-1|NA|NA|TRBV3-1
TGTGCCAGCAGCCCGGGGTGGAGCTCCTACAATGAGCAGTTCTTC
CASSPGWSSYNEQFF
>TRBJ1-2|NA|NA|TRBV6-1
TGTGCCAGCAGTGAAACGGACACTAACTATGGCTACACCTTC
CASSETDTNYGYTF
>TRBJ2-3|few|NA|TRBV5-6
TGTGCCAGCAGCTCAGTCGGGACGGATACGCAGTATTTT
CASSSVGTDTQYF
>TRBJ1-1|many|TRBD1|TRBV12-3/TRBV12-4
TGTGCCAGCAGTTTAATCTTTGGGGACAGGGCTCCCACTGAAGCTTTCTTT
CASSLIFGDRAPTEAFF
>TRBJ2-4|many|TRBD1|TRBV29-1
TGCAGCGTTGAATCTGGACAGGGTTCCAAAAACATTCAGTACTTC
CSVESGQGSKNIQYF
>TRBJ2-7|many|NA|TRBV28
TGTGCCAGCAGTTCCGGCAGGGTCCTATTCGAGCAGTACTTC
CASSSGRVLFEQYF
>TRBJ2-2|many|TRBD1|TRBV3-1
TGTGCCAGCAGCTACGCCGGGACAGATAACACCGGGGAGCTGTTTTTT
CASSYAGTDNTGELFF
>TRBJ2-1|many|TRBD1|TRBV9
TGTGCCAGCAGCGTAGGGGGTCAGGGGGCCAATGAGCAGTTCTTC
CASSVGGQGANEQFF
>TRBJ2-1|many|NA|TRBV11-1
TGTGCCAGCAGCTATCAATACTCCTACAATGAGCAGTTCTTC
CASSYQYSYNEQFF
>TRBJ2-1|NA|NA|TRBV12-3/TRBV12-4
TGTGCCAGCAGTTTCGGGGGCCCGCCCTACAATGAGCAGTTCTTC
CASSFGGPPYNEQFF
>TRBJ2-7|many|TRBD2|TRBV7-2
TGTGCCAGCAGCTTAGGACCCCCTGGGCGGGGGGTCTCCTACGAGCAGTACTTC
CASSLGPPGRGVSYEQYF
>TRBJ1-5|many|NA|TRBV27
TGTGCCAGCAGTCTTAATGGGTGGCAGCCCCAGCATTTT
CASSLNGWQPQHF
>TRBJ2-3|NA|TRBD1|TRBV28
TGTGCCAGCAGTTCCCTTCTCCGGACAGGGCGCACAGATACGCAGTATTTT
CASSSLLRTGRTDTQYF
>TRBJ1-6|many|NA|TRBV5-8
TGTGCCAGCAGCTTGGCCGGTGGGAGTTCACCCCTCCACTTT
CASSLAGGSSPLHF
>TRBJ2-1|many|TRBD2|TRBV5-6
TGTGCCAGCAGCTTTACAACCGGGACTAGCGGGGACAATGAGCAGTTCTTC
CASSFTTGTSGDNEQFF
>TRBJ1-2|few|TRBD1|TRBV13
TGTGCCAGCAGCTTAGGGACAGGGGGCTATGGCTACACCTTC
CASSLGTGGYGYTF
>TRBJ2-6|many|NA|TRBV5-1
TGCGCCAGCAGCTTGGACAGAGCCGACTCTGGGGCCAACGTCCTGACTTTC
CASSLDRADSGANVLTF
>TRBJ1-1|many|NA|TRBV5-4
TGTGCCAGCAGCCCCGGGGGGCAGGGAGGTTATGGCACTGAAGCTTTCTTT
CASSPGGQGGYGTEAFF
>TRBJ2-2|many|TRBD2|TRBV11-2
TGTGCCAGCAGCCGGGGGGGCGACACCGGGGAGCTGTTTTTT
CASSRGGDTGELFF
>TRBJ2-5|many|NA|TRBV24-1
TGTGCCACCAGTGATTACGGGGTCCGGACTGACCAAGAGACCCAGTACTTC
CATSDYGVRTDQETQYF
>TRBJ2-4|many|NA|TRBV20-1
TGCAGTGCTAGAGATATGGAGGTGCTAGCCAAAAACATTCAGTACTTC
CSARDMEVLAKNIQYF
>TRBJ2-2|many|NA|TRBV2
TGTGCCAGCACCCCCCTGGAAACCGGGGAGCTGTTTTTT
CASTPLETGELFF
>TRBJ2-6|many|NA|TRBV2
TGTGCCAGCAGTGCTGGGGCCAACGTCCTGACTTTC
CASSAGANVLTF
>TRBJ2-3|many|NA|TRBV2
TGTGCCAGCAACCAGGACGTTAGCACAGATACGCAGTATTTT
CASNQDVSTDTQYF
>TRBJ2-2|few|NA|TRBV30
TGTGCCTGGAGTCCGCTGGACCTAGTCACCGGGGAGCTGTTTTTT
CAWSPLDLVTGELFF
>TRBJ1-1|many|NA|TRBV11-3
TGTGCCAGCAGCCAGGGGATAAACACTGAAGCTTTCTTT
CASSQGINTEAFF
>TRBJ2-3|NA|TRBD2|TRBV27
TGTGCCAGCAGTCCCTCCGGACTAGCGGGAGTTGAGCAGTATTTT
CASSPSGLAGVEQYF
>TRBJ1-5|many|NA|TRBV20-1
TGCAGTGCTAGAGATCTTGCGGGGAATCAGCCCCAGCATTTT
CSARDLAGNQPQHF
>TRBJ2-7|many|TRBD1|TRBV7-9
TGTGCCAGCAGCTTAAACCCGGGACAGGGGCCCTACGAGCAGTACTTC
CASSLNPGQGPYEQYF
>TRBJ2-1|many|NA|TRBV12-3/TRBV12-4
TGTGCCAGCAGCTCGAGAGGGAATGAGCAGTTCTTC
CASSSRGNEQFF
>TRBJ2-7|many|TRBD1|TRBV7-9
TGTGCCAGCAGCCCCGGACAGGTTAGTGGCGAGCAGTACTTC
CASSPGQVSGEQYF
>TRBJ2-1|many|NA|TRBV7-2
TGTGCCAGCAGCTTAGCGAGTGAGCAGTTCTTC
CASSLASEQFF
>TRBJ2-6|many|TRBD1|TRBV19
TGTGCCAGTACTGGTAAGCCGGGACAGCTAGTCTCTGGGGCCAACGTCCTGACTTTC
CASTGKPGQLVSGANVLTF
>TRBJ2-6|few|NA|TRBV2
TGTGCCAGCAAGGGACCGATCTCTGGGGCCAACGTCCTGACTTTC
CASKGPISGANVLTF
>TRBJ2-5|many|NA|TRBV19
TGTGCCAGTAGTATCGGGCCAGGGGCCCCTCGTCTCAAGACCCAGTACTTC
CASSIGPGAPRLKTQYF
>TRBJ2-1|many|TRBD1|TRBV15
TGTGCCACCAGCAGAACTCCGGGACAGCAAGACAATGAGCAGTTCTTC
CATSRTPGQQDNEQFF
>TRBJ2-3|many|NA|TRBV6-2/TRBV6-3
TGTGCCAGCAGCGCTACTACTAGCCCAGATACGCAGTATTTT
CASSATTSPDTQYF
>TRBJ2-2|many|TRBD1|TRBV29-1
TGCAGCGTTGGAGGGGGCGGCACCGGGGAGCTGTTTTTT
CSVGGGGTGELFF
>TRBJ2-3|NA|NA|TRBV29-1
TGCAGCGTAAGGGGGGTGGATACGCAGTATTTT
CSVRGVDTQYF
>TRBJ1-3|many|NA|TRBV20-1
TGCAGTGCTATCAATGGAAACACCATATATTTT
CSAINGNTIYF
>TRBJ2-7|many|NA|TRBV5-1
TGCGCCAGCAGCTTGGCTCAACTAGGCGAGCAGTACTTC
CASSLAQLGEQYF
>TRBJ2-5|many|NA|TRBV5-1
TGCGCCAGCAGCGGGCCGGGAACCACGCAAGAGACCCAGTACTTC
CASSGPGTTQETQYF
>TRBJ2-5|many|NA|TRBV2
TGTGCCAGCAGTGAACCCTTCAAAGAGACCCAGTACTTC
CASSEPFKETQYF
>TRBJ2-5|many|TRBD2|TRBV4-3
TGCGCCAGCAGCCAAGATGGAGGTAGCGGGGCCCAAGAGACCCAGTACTTC
CASSQDGGSGAQETQYF
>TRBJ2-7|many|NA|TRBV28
TGTGCCAGCCGACTCCAAGAGGGGGGCTACGAGCAGTACTTC
CASRLQEGGYEQYF
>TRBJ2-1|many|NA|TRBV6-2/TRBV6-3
TGTGCCAGCAGTTACGGGGAGGGGGGCAATGAGCAGTTCTTC
CASSYGEGGNEQFF